Listed here are 23 T cell receptor beta chains from one sample, sequenced in a study of OX40 agonist ivuxolimab in advanced cancers. The table came from immunoSEQ multiplex PCR; TCRdb's copy has only in-frame clones and leaves some out. This table holds 49,000 or so clones, more than 80% found once. The starting material was CD4+ or CD8+ T cells sorted from blood, obtained in a trial of the OX40 agonist ivuxolimab. These receptors were collected from an adult with an advanced solid tumor such as melanoma, head and neck, liver or kidney cancer.

CDR3 bases: TGTGCCAGCTCACCAGCAGCAAATCCTAACTATGGCTACACCTTC. It encodes CASSPAANPNYGYTF. The chain combines TRBV18 with TRBJ1-2; no clear D. V gave up 2 bases and J gave up 0 bases, with 10 bases separating them. The CDR3 is made up of 15 amino acids. The germline CDR1 and CDR2 sequences are KGHSH and LQKENI.

The CDR3 sequence is CASSPSPLYEQYF. In nucleotides, the CDR3 is TGTGCCAGCAGTCCCTCCCCCCTCTACGAGCAGTACTTC. V usage is TRBV7-6 and J usage is TRBJ2-7; D unresolved. This CDR3 is 13 amino acids long. Germline V lookup: CDR1 SGHVS, CDR2 FNYEAQ. V lost 6 bases, J lost 3 bases, and 12 bases lay in between.

The V and J genes are TRBV19 and TRBJ2-7; D may be TRBD1 (6 bases). This CDR3 spans 17 amino acids. The V gene's germline CDR1 is LNHDA and CDR2 SQIVND (reference sequence). V was clipped by 6 bases and J by 3 bases, with 24 bases between them. The CDR3 DNA reads TGTGCCAGTAGATTTAGGAGTGGACTCCAGGGGCTCTACGAGCAGTACTTC. Translation gives CASRFRSGLQGLYEQYF.

This rearrangement joins TRBV4-2 to TRBJ1-5, with a tentative D call TRBD1 (5 bases). Germline loops: CDR1 LGHNA, CDR2 YNFKEQ. Trimming took off 1 base at V and 0 bases at J, with 7 bases between the two ends. The CDR3 has 15 amino acids. The CDR3 region has the DNA TGTGCCAGCAGCCAAGGACAGTATAGCAATCAGCCCCAGCATTTT. Translated, it gives CASSQGQYSNQPQHF.

This clone showed up just once. J is TRBJ2-7 and V is TRBV27; a weak D match, TRBD1 (6 bases). Germline V gene sequence: CDR1 MNHEY, CDR2 SMNVEV (reference sequence). V lost 8 bases and J 0 bases, leaving 17 bases between the germline ends. This CDR3 is built from 15 residues. This CDR3 is CASRIGQPYSYEQYF. CDR3 DNA sequence: TGTGCCAGCCGGATAGGACAGCCCTACTCCTACGAGCAGTACTTC.

The chain has TRBV2 and TRBJ2-7; 9 bases agree with TRBD2. Germline V gene lookup returns CDR1 SNHLY and CDR2 FYNNEI. V lost 3 bases and J lost 2; bases outside the gene matches: 5. This CDR3 is built from 15 residues. CDR3 DNA: TGTGCCAGCAGTGAGGTACTAGCGGGTACCTACGAGCAGTACTTC. Amino acid sequence: CASSEVLAGTYEQYF.

The J gene is TRBJ2-3, the V gene TRBV19, with 7 nucleotides matching TRBD2. J lost 1 base, V lost 9 bases, and 10 bases had no gene match. The CDR3 extends over 15 amino acids. CDR1 LNHDA and CDR2 SQIVND come from the germline V gene (reference sequence). For the CDR3, the DNA is TGTGCCAGCAAGAATGGGCTAGCGGGCACAGATACGCAGTATTTT. This translates into CASKNGLAGTDTQYF. The whole variable domain, filled in from reference TRBV19 and TRBJ2-3, reads DGGITQSPKYLFRKEGQNVTLSCEQNLNHDAMYWYRQDPGQGLRLIYYSQIVNDFQKGDIAEGYSVSREKKESFPLTVTSAQKNPTAFYLCASKNGLAGTDTQYFGPGTRLTVL.

The rearrangement uses TRBV7-6 and TRBJ2-4; TRBD1 matches at 10 bases. J was trimmed by 7 bases and V by 5 bases; bases with no gene match: 5. CDR1 SGHVS and CDR2 FNYEAQ come from the germline V gene. The CDR3 extends over 14 amino acids. CDR3 residues: CASSPGTGANIQYF. CDR3 DNA: TGTGCCAGCAGCCCAGGGACAGGGGCGAACATTCAGTACTTC.

The chain recombines TRBV6-5 with TRBJ1-2; unclear D gene. There are 14 residues in the CDR3. Germline assignment: CDR1 MNHEY and CDR2 SVGAGI. Trimming stripped 6 bases from V and 8 bases from J, with 19 bases between. CDR3 protein: CASSIAGSVEGYTF. CDR3 DNA: TGTGCCAGCAGCATAGCGGGGTCAGTGGAAGGCTACACCTTC.

The chain recombines TRBV9 with TRBJ2-7; weak D call: TRBD2 (6 bases). Looked up from germline, CDR1 is SGDLS and CDR2 is YYNGEE. The CDR3 is 15 amino acids. V lost 1 base and J 2 bases, leaving 13 bases between the germline ends. This CDR3 is CASSVSIADTYEQYF. The CDR3 DNA is TGTGCCAGCAGCGTATCCATAGCGGACACCTACGAGCAGTACTTC.

The chain uses TRBV2 and TRBJ2-2; D gene ambiguous. Trimming shortened V by 9 bases and J by 4 bases, and 3 bases separated the two germline ends. This CDR3 region has 10 residues. Germline CDR1 and CDR2: SNHLY and FYNNEI. The CDR3 protein is CASSTGELFF. As DNA, the CDR3 is TGTGCCAGTTCCACCGGGGAGCTGTTTTTT.

This rearrangement joins TRBV12-5 to TRBJ2-6; TRBD1 might be the D (5 bases). Germline CDR1 and CDR2: LGHNT and FRNRAP. Trimming removed 0 bases at V and 0 bases at J, with 12 bases between. This CDR3 is 18 amino acids long. CDR3 in amino acids: CASGLVLDTSSGANVLTF. The CDR3 coding sequence is TGTGCTAGTGGTTTGGTACTGGACACGAGCTCTGGGGCCAACGTCCTGACTTTC.

The V and J genes are TRBV7-9 and TRBJ2-2, with a possible D match to TRBD2 (5 bases). The germline gives CDR1 SEHNR, CDR2 FQNEAQ (reference sequence). The V end lost 5 bases, the J end lost 2 bases, and 9 bases lay between the germline ends. This CDR3 comprises 14 residues. The CDR3 protein is CASSPTSNTGELFF. In DNA, the CDR3 is TGTGCCAGCAGCCCCACTAGTAACACCGGGGAGCTGTTTTTT.

This clone was detected a few times. In nucleotides, the CDR3 is TGTGCCTGGCAGGGGCAGAACACTGAAGCTTTCTTT. It specifies CAWQGQNTEAFF. The chain has TRBV7-9 and TRBJ1-1, with D possibly being TRBD1 (6 bases). The germline V and J ends were trimmed by 11 bases and 1 base, with 11 bases remaining between them. The CDR3 is 12 amino acids. CDR1 and CDR2 from the germline V gene are SEHNR and FQNEAQ (reference sequence).

The chain employs TRBV4-1 and TRBJ1-5; 8 positions match TRBD1. The CDR3 covers 17 residues. Germline V gene data show CDR1 as MGHRA and CDR2 as YSYEKL. V lost 0 bases and J lost 5; bases outside the gene matches: 9. The CDR3, as DNA: TGCGCCAGCAGCCAAGATTTAGGACAGGGAAGGGATCAGCCCCAGCATTTT. Amino acid sequence: CASSQDLGQGRDQPQHF.

V is TRBV4-1 and J is TRBJ1-1, with 10 bases identical to TRBD1. The CDR3 sequence is 18 residues long. Germline V lookup: CDR1 MGHRA, CDR2 YSYEKL. V shed 0 bases and J 0 bases; nucleotides not matched to a gene: 7. The CDR3 protein is CASSQDLGTGAVNTEAFF. The CDR3 DNA is TGCGCCAGCAGCCAAGATCTGGGGACAGGGGCTGTGAACACTGAAGCTTTCTTT.

The V gene is TRBV11-1, the J gene TRBJ2-7, with 7 bases that match TRBD2. This CDR3 is built from 16 residues. Losses at the gene ends were 1 base for V and 4 bases for J; bases not matched to a gene: 10. Looked up from germline, CDR1 is SGHAT and CDR2 is FQDESV (reference sequence). The CDR3 DNA sequence: TGTGCCAGCAGCTTAGAGCCCGCTTGGCGGGGGTACGAGCAGTACTTC. Protein: CASSLEPAWRGYEQYF.

The CDR3 spells CASTDTGTNTGELFF. DNA of the CDR3: TGTGCCAGCACCGATACAGGGACGAACACCGGGGAGCTGTTTTTT. This sequence joins TRBV9 and TRBJ2-2, with D maybe TRBD1 (6 bases). Per germline, CDR1 SGDLS and CDR2 YYNGEE. V shed 6 bases and J shed 0 bases, with 12 bases lying between them. The CDR3 contains 15 residues.

The V gene is TRBV15, the J gene TRBJ2-1; TRBD2 matches at 9 bases. The V gene's germline CDR1 is LNHNV and CDR2 YYDKDF (reference sequence). This CDR3 has 17 residues. The J segment lost 4 bases and the V segment lost 0 bases, leaving 7 bases of the junction unmatched. This CDR3 reads CATSRDRTSGPYNEQFF. DNA of the CDR3: TGTGCCACCAGCAGAGACCGAACTAGCGGGCCTTACAATGAGCAGTTCTTC. Complete variable domain (other parts from reference TRBV15 and TRBJ2-1): DAMVIQNPRYQVTQFGKPVTLSCSQTLNHNVMYWYQQKSSQAPKLLFHYYDKDFNNEADTPDNFQSRRPNTSFCFLDIRSPGLGDTAMYLCATSRDRTSGPYNEQFFGPGTRLTVL.

V usage is TRBV7-9 and J usage is TRBJ1-4; 11 nucleotides align to TRBD1. The CDR3 has 17 amino acids. Losses at the gene ends were 4 bases for V and 7 bases for J; bases not matched to a gene: 11. CDR1 and CDR2 from the germline V gene are SEHNR and FQNEAQ (reference sequence). CDR3 amino acids: CASSSQYMDRGLEKLFF. In DNA, the CDR3 is TGTGCCAGCAGCTCCCAATACATGGACAGGGGGCTTGAAAAACTGTTTTTT.

The chain has TRBV9 and TRBJ1-2; 10 bases are a match to TRBD1. J gave up 2 bases and V 2 bases, and 24 bases lay outside the gene matches. The length of the CDR3 is 22 residues. From germline, CDR1 is SGDLS and CDR2 YYNGEE. CDR3 DNA: TGTGCCAGCAGCGTCTCCCGGGGGGACGTTGGGACAGGGGTTTCTATGAACTATGGCTACACCTTC. This encodes CASSVSRGDVGTGVSMNYGYTF. The full variable domain, its missing parts supplied by reference TRBV9 and TRBJ1-2, is DSGVTQTPKHLITATGQRVTLRCSPRSGDLSVYWYQQSLDQGLQFLIQYYNGEERAKGNILERFSAQQFPDLHSELNLSSLELGDSALYFCASSVSRGDVGTGVSMNYGYTFGSGTRLTVV.

The chain uses TRBV7-7 and TRBJ2-1, with 11 bases matching TRBD2. This CDR3 region has 15 residues. V trimming: 5 bases; J trimming: 4 bases; junction bases outside the gene matches: 4. CDR1 and CDR2 from the germline V gene are SSHAT and FNYEAQ (reference sequence). The CDR3 reads CASSVGTSGYNEQFF. CDR3 in DNA: TGTGCCAGCAGCGTCGGGACTAGCGGATACAATGAGCAGTTCTTC.

The count of this clone is one. The rearrangement uses TRBV6-1 and TRBJ2-3; D might be TRBD1 (6 bases). The CDR3 runs to 12 residues. Trimming took 6 bases from V and 6 from J, leaving 10 bases between them. CDR1 is MNHNS and CDR2 is SASEGT in the germline V gene. CDR3: CASRIRGDTQYF. The CDR3 region has the DNA TGTGCCAGCAGAATTAGGGGGGATACGCAGTATTTT.